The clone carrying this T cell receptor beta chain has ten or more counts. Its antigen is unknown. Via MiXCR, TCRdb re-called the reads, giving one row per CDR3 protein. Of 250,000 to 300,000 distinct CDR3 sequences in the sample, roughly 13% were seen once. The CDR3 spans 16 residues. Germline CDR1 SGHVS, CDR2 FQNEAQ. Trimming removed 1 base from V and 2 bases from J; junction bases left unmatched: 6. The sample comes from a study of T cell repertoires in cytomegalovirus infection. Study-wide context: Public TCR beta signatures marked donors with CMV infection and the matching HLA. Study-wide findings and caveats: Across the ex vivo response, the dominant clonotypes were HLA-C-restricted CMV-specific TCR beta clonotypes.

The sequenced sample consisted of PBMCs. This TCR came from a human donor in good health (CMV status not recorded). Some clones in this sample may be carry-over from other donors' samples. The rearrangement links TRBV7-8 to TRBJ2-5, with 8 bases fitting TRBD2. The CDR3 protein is CASSLGVGRAQETQYF. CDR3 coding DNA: TGTGCCAGCAGCTTAGGCGTCGGGAGGGCACAAGAGACCCAGTACTTC.